This T cell receptor beta chain was retrieved from a study of PD-L1 blockade in urothelial cancer (TCRdb year 2017). A note on the overall study: Therapy was started at some point between 2012 and 2014 for all patients, and atezolizumab 1,200 mg was administered intravenously every 3 weeks. About 90% of the 29 patients were identified as males with urothelial cancer of bladder origin, and a prior smoking history was reported by 18 of 29 patients. An ECOG performance status of 0 or 1 was recorded for the patients, and 0 to 3 prior chemotherapy regimens had been received by the patients. Blood samples were analyzed at 3 weeks after treatment start (second dose) and at 6 weeks after treatment start. Blood samples gave a median of approximately 150,000 T cells and 82,636 unique TCRs, with a median clonality of approximately 0.08. An exploratory multi-omic analysis was conducted of the somatic, immune and clinical correlates of response to PD-L1 blockade with atezolizumab in urothelial cancer. Pretreatment tumor samples and matched peripheral blood, collected serially before and after atezolizumab treatment, underwent TCR sequencing. Durable clinical benefit was defined as progression-free survival longer than 6 months, and TCR features were also tested against progression-free and overall survival. Whole exome sequencing and RNA sequencing of pretreatment tumors were performed alongside TCR sequencing in the same patients. Durable clinical benefit was achieved by nine patients but not by the remaining 20. Under 30 patients had pretreatment blood TCR-seq, some 24 had at least one posttreatment blood collection, and some 24 had tumor TCR-seq.

Broader findings and caveats from the paper: Improved progression-free and overall survival was found to be associated with pretreatment peripheral blood TCR clonality below the median. Patients with durable benefit showed greater expansion of tumor-associated TCR clones in peripheral blood 3 weeks after starting treatment (n = 22, p = 0.022). Because of the small sample size (n ≈ 31) and the many exploratory analyses performed, the results are intended to be regarded as hypothesis-generating.

With regard to this clone: Its antigen remains unidentified. Per-base qualities were not stored, and no clone one base away is much larger.

Synthetic TCR analog templates were spiked into each PCR to estimate absolute template abundance from read counts. The immunoSEQ assay was used to amplify TCRbeta CDR3 regions from genomic DNA with bias-controlled V and J gene primers. Sequencing of rearranged TCRbeta segments was performed at approximately 20X coverage. The authors processed their data as follows. Sequencing errors were corrected by clustering, and CDR3s were annotated against IMGT so that V, D and J genes could be assigned. Only productive TCRbeta rearrangements were used in downstream analyses, excluding out-of-frame or stop-codon sequences. Clonality was calculated as one minus the Shannon entropy normalized by the log of the number of unique productive sequences. Fisher's exact test with Benjamini-Hochberg correction, at a threshold of adjusted p below 0.01, was used to find clones that differed between time points or between blood and tumor. TCRdb stores this immuneACCESS table with in-frame sequences only. Part of the clones is absent; in the studies checked, under half of the shortfall reflects unresolved V genes, and no reason is known for the rest. That table is the source of V, J and clone size, and D and trimming were worked out from the DNA. Across this sample there are tens of thousands of clones, with 85% to 90% seen only once. In total, the top ten clones hold 11% of the sample.

In the paper's terms, the time point label means: peripheral blood 6 weeks after treatment start. The cohort included 25 to 30 patients with locally advanced or metastatic urothelial carcinoma who were treated at Memorial Sloan Kettering on a trial protocol. Peripheral blood mononuclear cells were collected from each patient pretreatment and during treatment, giving between 1 and 8 total time points per patient. The Qiagen DNeasy Blood extraction kit was used to purify genomic DNA from total PBMCs and from tumor samples. PBMCs were collected pretreatment and during treatment and were isolated and stored as previously described. The source material was PBMCs, sampled around atezolizumab (anti-PD-L1) treatment. This clonotype originated in a man between 60 and 70 years old with urothelial cancer.

CDR3 protein: CSASTGNSYTGELFF. The bases are TGCAGCGCTTCGACAGGTAACAGCTACACCGGGGAGCTGTTTTTT. The V and J genes are TRBV29-1 and TRBJ2-2; matching of 6 bases hints at TRBD1 as the D gene. According to the germline V gene, CDR1 reads SQVTM and CDR2 reads ANQGSEA. The V and J ends are trimmed by 7 bases and 3 bases, leaving 18 bases between them. Its CDR3 holds 15 amino acids, cysteine through phenylalanine. Only the CDR3 region is kept as DNA, spanning 45 bases read in frame from base 1.